This T cell receptor (beta chain) was captured by sequencing in a study of blood T cell repertoires in COVID-19. At the level of the study: Acute and convalescent COVID-19 samples came from the United States, Italy and Spain.

The authors' processing: Amplification of reference gene primers was used by the study to estimate nucleated cell counts. Clones were read by immunoSEQ multiplex PCR, and TCRdb kept only the in-frame ones, dropping some. V, J and clone size are those of that table, while D and trimming were read from the DNA. Here the sample spans under 250,000 clones, around 82% being singletons. The CDR3 extends over 12 amino acids. Unmatched junction bases numbered 1, after V lost 6 bases and J lost 5 bases. Sequencing was done on a sample of PBMCs or T cells enriched from blood (not recorded which). This receptor was obtained from a woman in her 40s who had been exposed to COVID-19. V is TRBV12-3 or TRBV12-4 and J is TRBJ2-3, with 8 nucleotides matching TRBD1. The chain's CDR3 is CASRGQGDTQYF. CDR3 DNA: TGTGCCAGCAGAGGACAGGGAGATACGCAGTATTTT.